These 28 T cell receptor beta chains share one sample of origin, sequenced in a study of siplizumab effects on memory and regulatory T cells (dated by TCRdb to between 2017 and 2020). Libraries were made using the immunoSEQ multiplex PCR assay. Here the immuneACCESS table is served through TCRdb, limited to in-frame sequences with V and J called. Missing clones are a known gap in these copies; in checked studies unresolved V genes cover under half, and the rest lacks a known reason. Recorded for this sample are about 50,000 clones; roughly 93% of them occurred a single time. The ten largest make up about a sixth of the sample. The sample taken for sequencing was CD8+ T cells sorted from blood. These receptors were obtained from a human donor in good health.

V and J are TRBV19 and TRBJ1-4, with no clear D. Trimming took off 1 base at V and 7 bases at J, with 7 bases between the two ends. The CDR3 extends over 13 amino acids. In germline, CDR1 is LNHDA, CDR2 SQIVND (reference sequence). CDR3 coding DNA: TGTGCCAGTAGTATAGTAGGGCGTGAAAAACTGTTTTTT. Protein sequence: CASSIVGREKLFF.

This chain connects TRBV6-5 to TRBJ1-2, with D perhaps matching TRBD1 (6 bases). CDR1 is MNHEY and CDR2 is SVGAGI in the germline V gene. CDR3 size: 14 residues. V was pared by 0 bases and J by 4 bases, with 9 bases between. The CDR3 DNA reads as TGTGCCAGCAGTTACTCCACGGGGGCCTATGGCTACACCTTC. Translated: CASSYSTGAYGYTF.

CDR3 in amino acids: CAWSETGVTDTQYF. The CDR3 coding sequence is TGTGCCTGGAGCGAGACAGGAGTCACAGATACGCAGTATTTT. V gene TRBV30 combines with J gene TRBJ2-3; maybe TRBD1 (6 bases). CDR3 length: 14 amino acids. Trimming cost V 3 bases and J 2 bases, with 12 bases left between them. Per the germline V gene, CDR1 is GTSNPN and CDR2 is SVGIG (reference sequence).

The rearrangement links TRBV14 to TRBJ1-2, with a possible D match to TRBD1 (6 bases). V lost 0 bases, J lost 3 bases, and 8 bases lay in between. Germline V gene sequence: CDR1 SGHDN, CDR2 FVKESK. This CDR3 comprises 14 residues. CDR3 coding DNA: TGTGCCAGCAGCCAAGAGGACAGCTACTATGGCTACACCTTC. This translates into CASSQEDSYYGYTF.

In its sample, this clone was seen once. The genes are TRBV27 and TRBJ1-5, with no clear D. The germline V gene has CDR1 MNHEY and CDR2 SMNVEV (reference sequence). This CDR3 is 12 amino acids long. Trimming cost V 2 bases and J 7 bases, with 6 bases left between them. The chain's CDR3 is CASSLVGQPQHF. The CDR3, as DNA: TGTGCCAGCAGTTTAGTGGGGCAGCCCCAGCATTTT.

This chain links TRBV5-1 with TRBJ2-7; perhaps TRBD1 as D (5 bases). Germline loops: CDR1 SGHRS, CDR2 YFSETQ. The CDR3 loop spans 14 amino acids. V dropped 1 base and J dropped 6 bases, with 14 bases sitting between them. CDR3: CASSLSPRAGEQYF. CDR3 in DNA: TGCGCCAGCAGCTTGTCGCCCAGGGCCGGCGAGCAGTACTTC.

A single count supports this clone. This chain joins TRBV19 and TRBJ1-5; 9 positions match TRBD1. This CDR3 region has 15 residues. Germline-derived CDR1 and CDR2 are LNHDA and SQIVND (reference sequence). The trim removed 3 bases at V and 5 bases at J, leaving 5 bases unmatched. In DNA form, the CDR3 reads TGTGCCAGTAGTATGTGGGGACAGGGACATCAGCCCCAGCATTTT. Translation gives CASSMWGQGHQPQHF. Variable domain in full (rest from reference TRBV19 and TRBJ1-5): DGGITQSPKYLFRKEGQNVTLSCEQNLNHDAMYWYRQDPGQGLRLIYYSQIVNDFQKGDIAEGYSVSREKKESFPLTVTSAQKNPTAFYLCASSMWGQGHQPQHFGDGTRLSIL.

The chain couples TRBV19 to TRBJ2-1; D is possibly TRBD1 (6 bases). V lost 10 bases to trimming and J lost 4 bases, with 11 bases between them. Germline CDR1 and CDR2: LNHDA and SQIVND (reference sequence). This CDR3 comprises 12 residues. The CDR3 bases are TGTGCCACCCTGCAGGGGTACAATGAGCAGTTCTTC. This gives the protein CATLQGYNEQFF.

The V call is TRBV30, the J call TRBJ2-2; D is undetermined. The germline CDR1 and CDR2 sequences are GTSNPN and SVGIG (reference sequence). V was shortened by 4 bases and J by 2 bases, with 17 bases between the two germline ends. The CDR3 is 16 residues long. This CDR3 reads CAWMAAANLNTGELFF. CDR3 sequence (DNA): TGTGCCTGGATGGCGGCAGCCAACCTCAACACCGGGGAGCTGTTTTTT.

CDR3 sequence: CASSLADTQYF. The DNA for the CDR3 is TGTGCCAGTAGTTTGGCAGATACGCAGTATTTT. The chain has TRBV19 and TRBJ2-3; D unclear. V dropped 5 bases and J dropped 4 bases, with 4 bases sitting between them. This CDR3 contains 11 residues. The germline gives CDR1 LNHDA, CDR2 SQIVND (reference sequence).

The V and J genes are TRBV25-1 and TRBJ2-1; D uncertain. Trimming took 10 bases from V and 5 from J, leaving 18 bases between them. CDR1 MGHDK and CDR2 SYGVNS come from the germline V gene. The CDR3 is made up of 14 amino acids. CDR3 loop: CATEDWRKNNEQFF. Written as DNA, the CDR3 is TGTGCCACCGAGGATTGGCGGAAAAACAATGAGCAGTTCTTC.

CDR3 in amino acids: CASRPWDRGGRASEAFF. The CDR3 bases are TGTGCCAGCCGACCCTGGGACAGGGGGGGCCGAGCCTCTGAAGCTTTCTTT. The V gene is TRBV19, the J gene TRBJ1-1; 11 nucleotides line up with TRBD1. The CDR3 spans 17 residues. The V segment lost 9 bases and the J segment 6 bases; nucleotides outside the gene matches: 18. Germline V gene sequence: CDR1 LNHDA, CDR2 SQIVND (reference sequence).

The rearrangement uses TRBV10-1 and TRBJ1-1, with D uncertain. Between the trimmed V and J ends, which lost 2 bases and 5 bases, there was a span of 3 bases. Per the germline V gene, CDR1 is WNHNN and CDR2 is SYGVQD (reference sequence). The CDR3 length is 11 residues. The CDR3 region is CASSEGTEAFF. Written as DNA, the CDR3 is TGCGCCAGCAGTGAGGGGACTGAAGCTTTCTTT.

The V and J genes are TRBV28 and TRBJ2-7; the match to TRBD2 covers 8 bases. Trimming cost V 5 bases and J 3 bases; bases outside gene matches: 12. Germline values: CDR1 MDHEN, CDR2 SYDVKM. CDR3 size: 16 residues. The CDR3 nucleotides are TGTGCCAGCAGTGGACGGGGGGGGACACCCGACTACGAGCAGTACTTC. It yields the protein CASSGRGGTPDYEQYF.

The chain recombines TRBV19 with TRBJ1-6; D remains unclear. CDR1 and CDR2 from the germline V gene are LNHDA and SQIVND (reference sequence). The length of the CDR3 is 16 residues. Trimming left V 3 bases short and J 7 bases short, with 16 bases between. CDR3 sequence reads: CASSMAPLGGNSPLHF. In nucleotides, the CDR3 is TGTGCCAGTAGTATGGCCCCTTTGGGCGGGAATTCACCCCTCCACTTT.

The rearrangement uses TRBV15 and TRBJ2-3; TRBD2 matches at 7 bases. V was pared by 1 base and J by 0 bases, with 4 bases of the junction left unmatched. The CDR3 consists of 16 residues. Germline V lookup: CDR1 LNHNV, CDR2 YYDKDF (reference sequence). The CDR3 DNA reads as TGTGCCACCAGCAGAGTAGCGGGTCTTAGCACAGATACGCAGTATTTT. Its protein product is CATSRVAGLSTDTQYF.

The chain employs TRBV7-3 and TRBJ2-1, with 8 bases aligning to TRBD1. CDR3 size: 16 residues. V shed 5 bases, J shed 1 base, and the junction held 7 bases outside the gene matches. In germline, CDR1 is SGHTA, CDR2 FQGTGA. The CDR3 protein is CASSPGTGPSYNEQFF. In DNA, the CDR3 is TGTGCCAGCAGCCCAGGGACAGGCCCTTCCTACAATGAGCAGTTCTTC.

This clone was counted a single time. V gene TRBV28 combines with J gene TRBJ2-6, with D unresolved. The germline gives CDR1 MDHEN, CDR2 SYDVKM. The CDR3 has 16 amino acids. Trimming stripped 2 bases from V and 2 bases from J, with 10 bases between. The CDR3 coding sequence is TGTGCCAGCAGTTTAAGTATGACCACTGGGGCCAACGTCCTGACTTTC. The encoded protein is CASSLSMTTGANVLTF.

This clone has only one observation. The J gene is TRBJ1-1, the V gene TRBV7-3; D call uncertain. The V end lost 0 bases, the J end lost 4 bases, and 6 bases lay between the germline ends. CDR1 SGHTA and CDR2 FQGTGA come from the germline V gene. The length of the CDR3 is 13 residues. The CDR3 DNA reads TGTGCCAGCAGCTTAACGGCCGGCACTGAAGCTTTCTTT. Its translation is CASSLTAGTEAFF. Combining the CDR3 with reference TRBV7-3 and TRBJ1-1 gives the whole variable domain GAGVSQTPSNKVTEKGKYVELRCDPISGHTALYWYRQSLGQGPEFLIYFQGTGAADDSGLPNDRFFAVRPEGSVSTLKIQRTERGDSAVYLCASSLTAGTEAFFGQGTRLTVV.

This clone was picked up one time. The J gene is TRBJ2-1, the V gene TRBV9, with D possibly being TRBD2 (5 bases). V lost 2 bases and J 8 bases, leaving 8 bases between the germline ends. The CDR3 runs 12 residues. Germline V gene lookup returns CDR1 SGDLS and CDR2 YYNGEE. CDR3 sequence: CASSVGSDEQFF. The CDR3, as DNA: TGTGCCAGCAGCGTTGGTAGCGATGAGCAGTTCTTC.

This chain uses TRBV14 with TRBJ2-7; the D gene is possibly TRBD2 (6 bases). The CDR3 length is 15 residues. Trimming removed 5 bases at V and 2 bases at J, with 16 bases between. Germline V lookup: CDR1 SGHDN, CDR2 FVKESK. The CDR3: CASSGSGSAPYEQYF. In DNA form, the CDR3 reads TGTGCCAGCAGCGGGTCCGGGAGTGCGCCCTACGAGCAGTACTTC. Based on the CDR3 plus reference TRBV14 and TRBJ2-7, the full variable domain is EAGVTQFPSHSVIEKGQTVTLRCDPISGHDNLYWYRRVMGKEIKFLLHFVKESKQDESGMPNNRFLAERTGGTYSTLKVQPAELEDSGVYFCASSGSGSAPYEQYFGPGTRLTVT.

The chain couples TRBV6-4 to TRBJ1-1; D unresolved. CDR3 length: 11 amino acids. V gave up 5 bases and J gave up 3 bases, with 4 bases separating them. CDR1 and CDR2 (germline): MRHNA, SNTAGT. CDR3 nucleotides: TGTGCCAGCAGTCCGGACACTGAAGCTTTCTTT. Its translation: CASSPDTEAFF.

The V call is TRBV15, the J call TRBJ1-2; D uncertain. V shed 3 bases and J shed 8 bases, with 13 bases lying between them. This CDR3 contains 13 residues. The germline V gene has CDR1 LNHNV and CDR2 YYDKDF (reference sequence). The CDR3, as DNA: TGTGCCACCAGCAGGTTCCAAGACGAGGGCTACACCTTC. It specifies CATSRFQDEGYTF.

V and J are TRBV6-5 and TRBJ2-1; tentatively, D is TRBD1 or TRBD2 (5 bases each). The V end was cut by 3 bases, the J end by 5 bases, with 8 bases between. Germline lookup yields CDR1 MNHEY and CDR2 SVGAGI. The CDR3 length is 13 residues. The CDR3 sequence is CASSYKGHNEQFF. The CDR3 coding sequence is TGTGCCAGCAGTTATAAGGGACACAATGAGCAGTTCTTC.

The J gene is TRBJ2-7, the V gene TRBV4-2; weak D call: TRBD1 (6 bases). CDR1 and CDR2 from the germline V gene are LGHNA and YNFKEQ. V shed 6 bases and J shed 3 bases, with 12 bases lying between them. The CDR3 totals 13 residues. The chain's CDR3 is CASSADRSYEQYF. CDR3 sequence (DNA): TGTGCCAGCAGTGCTGACAGGAGCTACGAGCAGTACTTC.

This chain uses TRBV7-3 with TRBJ2-7, with D hard to call. Germline V CDR1 and CDR2: SGHTA, FQGTGA. The CDR3 contains 14 residues. Trimming stripped 2 bases from V and 5 bases from J, with 13 bases between. CDR3 sequence (DNA): TGTGCCAGCAGCTTAGGTCTGTTGGCAAACGAGCAGTACTTC. This codes for CASSLGLLANEQYF. The full variable domain, rest sourced from reference TRBV7-3 and TRBJ2-7, is GAGVSQTPSNKVTEKGKYVELRCDPISGHTALYWYRQSLGQGPEFLIYFQGTGAADDSGLPNDRFFAVRPEGSVSTLKIQRTERGDSAVYLCASSLGLLANEQYFGPGTRLTVT.

The chain combines TRBV5-6 with TRBJ2-3; D is uncertain. V lost 4 bases, J lost 3 bases, and 6 bases lay in between. In germline, CDR1 is SGHDT, CDR2 YYEEEE. The CDR3 is 12 residues long. CDR3: CASSPGTDTQYF. The CDR3 DNA sequence: TGTGCCAGCAGCCCTGGGACAGATACGCAGTATTTT.

The chain recombines TRBV28 with TRBJ2-2; 14 bases match TRBD2. The CDR3 is made up of 16 amino acids. With 2 bases clipped from V and 7 bases from J, the junction kept 3 bases outside the gene matches. From germline, CDR1 is MDHEN and CDR2 SYDVKM. CDR3 region: CASSLGLAGGNGELFF. Written as DNA, the CDR3 is TGTGCCAGCAGTTTAGGACTAGCGGGAGGAAACGGGGAGCTGTTTTTT.